The clone carrying this TCR beta chain came up many times. Its matching antigen is unknown. Using RNA template, CDR3s of TCR alpha and beta were amplified with iRepertoire arm-PCR. One-step reverse transcription and amplification started from approximately 100-400 ng of tissue mRNA or PBMC total RNA. TCRdb analysed the multiplex PCR reads with MiXCR anew, one entry per CDR3 protein. This table holds about 190,000 distinct CDR3 sequences, about 31% found once. The CDR3 is 14 amino acids. The V gene lost 0 bases and the J gene lost 6 bases, with 12 bases spanning the gap. Germline-derived CDR1 and CDR2 are KGHSH and LQKENI. This specimen belongs to a study of glioma-infiltrating T cells. Study findings and constraints: Non-neoplastic patients had below-expected tissue-blood divergence, while all gliomas exceeded expectation. Tissue and blood shared very few CDR3 sequences.

The origin of this receptor is a human donor with low-grade glioma or glioblastoma, undergoing nonglioma brain surgery, or in good health (not recorded which). Sequenced input: glioma tissue, nonneoplastic brain tissue, or PBMCs (not recorded which). The V gene is TRBV18, the J gene TRBJ2-7, with D perhaps matching TRBD1 (6 bases). This CDR3 reads CASSPPGTRIEQYF. For the CDR3, the DNA is TGTGCCAGCTCACCACCCGGGACAAGAATCGAGCAGTACTTC.